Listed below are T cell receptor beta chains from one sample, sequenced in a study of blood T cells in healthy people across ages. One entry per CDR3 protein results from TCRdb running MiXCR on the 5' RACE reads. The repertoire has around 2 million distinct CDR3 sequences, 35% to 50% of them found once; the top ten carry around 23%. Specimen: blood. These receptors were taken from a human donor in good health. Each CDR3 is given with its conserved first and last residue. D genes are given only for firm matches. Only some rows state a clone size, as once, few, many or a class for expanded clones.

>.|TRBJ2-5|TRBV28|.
TGTGCCAGCAGTCTTCAGACAGGAGCAACCTACAATGAGCAGTACTTC
CASSLQTGATYNEQYF
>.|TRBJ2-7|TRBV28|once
TGTGCCAGCAGTTTACTATGGGAGGACGAGCAGTACTTC
CASSLLWEDEQYF
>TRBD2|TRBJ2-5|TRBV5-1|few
TGCGCCAGCAGCAGAGCGGGGATCGGAGAGACCCAGTACTTC
CASSRAGIGETQYF
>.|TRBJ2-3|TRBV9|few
TGTGCCAGCAGCGTAGTAGACACAGATACGCAGTATTTT
CASSVVDTDTQYF
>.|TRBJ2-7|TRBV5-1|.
TGCGCCAGCAGAAGAAGCGGCGGCCAGGGGAGCGTGGGCTACGAGCAGTACTTC
CASRRSGGQGSVGYEQYF
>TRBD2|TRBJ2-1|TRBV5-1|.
TGCGCCAGCAGCTTAAGGTCTAGCGGGGGATACCACAATGAGCAGTTCTTC
CASSLRSSGGYHNEQFF
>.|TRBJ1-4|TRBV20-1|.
TGCAGTGCATACCCCGGGGGGAGGGATGAAAAACTGTTTTTT
CSAYPGGRDEKLFF
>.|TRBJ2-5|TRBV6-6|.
TGTGCCAGCAGTTACTCAGGAGTGGTTACGACCCAGTACTTC
CASSYSGVVTTQYF
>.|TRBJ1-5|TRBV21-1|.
TGTGCCAGCAGCAAAGGGGGAGGGGGCATGGATCAGCCCCAGCATTTT
CASSKGGGGMDQPQHF
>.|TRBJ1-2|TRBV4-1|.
TGCGCCAGCAGCCGCATCGCAGGGTCCATGCTTTTTGGCTACACCTTC
CASSRIAGSMLFGYTF
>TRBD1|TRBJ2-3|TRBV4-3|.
TGCGCCAGCAGCCAAGTGGGGACAGATACGCGGTATTTT
CASSQVGTDTRYF
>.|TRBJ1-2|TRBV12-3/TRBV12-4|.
TGTGCCAGCAGGGCTTCAGGGTCCTATTATGGCTACACCTTC
CASRASGSYYGYTF
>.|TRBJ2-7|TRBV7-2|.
TGTGCCAGCAGCAAAAGGGACATGGCCCGGGACGAGCAGTACTTC
CASSKRDMARDEQYF
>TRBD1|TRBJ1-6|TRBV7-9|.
TGTGCCAGCAGCCACGAGGGGGTGAGACAGGGCACCCTCCACTTT
CASSHEGVRQGTLHF
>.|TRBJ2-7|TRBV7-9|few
TGTGCCAGCAGCTTAAAGGGTTCAACCTACGAGCAGTACTTC
CASSLKGSTYEQYF
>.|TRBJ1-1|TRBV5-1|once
TGCGCCAGCAGCTACATGGACAGCACTGAAGCTTTCTTT
CASSYMDSTEAFF
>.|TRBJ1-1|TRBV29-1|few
TGCAGCGTCGACGGTTTGGAGGGTATGAACACTGAAGCTTTCTTT
CSVDGLEGMNTEAFF
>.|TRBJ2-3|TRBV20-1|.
TGCAGTGCTTGGACGACTCCTAAGGCAGATACGCAGTATTTT
CSAWTTPKADTQYF
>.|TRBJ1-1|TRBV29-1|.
TGCAGCGTTGCACAGGACGAAGCTTTCTTT
CSVAQDEAFF
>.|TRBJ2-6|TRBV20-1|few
TGCAGTGCTAGAGTATCGCGGGAAAGCTCTGGGGCCAACGTCCTGACTTTC
CSARVSRESSGANVLTF
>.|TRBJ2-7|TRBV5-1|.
TGCGTCAGCAGCTCTGGGGGCCCCCACGAGCAGTACTTC
CVSSSGGPHEQYF
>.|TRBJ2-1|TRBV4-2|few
TGTGCCAGCAGCCAAGTGGGGGCCGGGAAGGAGCAGTTCTTC
CASSQVGAGKEQFF
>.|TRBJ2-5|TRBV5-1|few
TGCGCCAGCAGCCGTCTGGGGGGCTTGGAGACCCAGTACTTC
CASSRLGGLETQYF
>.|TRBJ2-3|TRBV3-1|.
TGTGCCAGCAGCCAAAGCACAGGACTTAGCACAGATACGCAGTATTTT
CASSQSTGLSTDTQYF
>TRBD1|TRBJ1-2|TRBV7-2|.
TGTGCCAGCAGCTTGAACGGACAGGGATATGGCTACACCTTC
CASSLNGQGYGYTF
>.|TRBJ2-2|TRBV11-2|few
TGTGCCAGCAGCCGTGGTGCAGGGGACGGGGAGCTGTTTTTT
CASSRGAGDGELFF
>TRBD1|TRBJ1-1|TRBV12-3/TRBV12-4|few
TGTGCCAGCAGTTTGGGACAGGGGCAGGGCACTGAAGCTTTCTTT
CASSLGQGQGTEAFF
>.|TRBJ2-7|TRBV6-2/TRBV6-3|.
TGTGCCAGCAGTTACTCGGCAGACATAACTTCCTACGAGCAGTACTTC
CASSYSADITSYEQYF
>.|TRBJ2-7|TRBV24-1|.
TGTGCCACCAGTGAAGACAGCCACTCCTACGAGCAGTACTTC
CATSEDSHSYEQYF
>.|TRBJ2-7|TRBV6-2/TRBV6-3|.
TGTGCCAGCAGTTACTGGTATGGAAAAGCTTCCTTCGGGTACGAGCAGTACTTC
CASSYWYGKASFGYEQYF
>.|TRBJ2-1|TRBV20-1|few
TGCAGTGCTAGAGATCCCAGGGCAGGGGAGCAGTTCTTC
CSARDPRAGEQFF
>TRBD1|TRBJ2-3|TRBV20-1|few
TGCAGTGCTAGGTCGGGACAGACAGATACGCAGTATTTT
CSARSGQTDTQYF
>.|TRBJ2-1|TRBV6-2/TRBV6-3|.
TGTGCCAGCAGAGGGGGGTGGCAGGGGGTACACAATGAGCAGTTCTTC
CASRGGWQGVHNEQFF